This is a list of T cell receptor beta chains from one sample in a study of blood T cells in healthy people across ages. MiXCR was run by TCRdb on the 5' RACE reads, yielding one entry per CDR3 protein. This table holds hundreds of thousands of distinct CDR3 sequences, roughly 50% found once. Sequenced input: blood. These receptors were obtained from a man between 60 and 75 years old in good health. Both conserved end residues are part of each CDR3.

J	V	length	CDR3
TRBJ1-2	TRBV29-1	11	CSVDRGYGYTF
TRBJ2-1	TRBV20-1	14	CSAPGTSRYNEQFF
TRBJ2-7	TRBV5-6	15	CASSPVGPFYYEQYF
TRBJ1-1	TRBV7-2	14	CASSTLGAYTEAFF
TRBJ2-1	TRBV6-1	11	CASSVYYEQFF
TRBJ2-1	TRBV4-1	16	CASSQKTSVPGNEQFF
TRBJ2-1	TRBV7-3	18	CASSQTSGSGRKYNEQFF
TRBJ2-1	TRBV7-2	15	CASSLGAHRGNEQFF
TRBJ1-2	TRBV5-4	14	CASSLHSDLYGYTF
TRBJ2-1	TRBV25-1	14	CASSDQRPYNEQFF
TRBJ2-1	TRBV20-1	19	CSASSMGLAGQMGVNEQFF
TRBJ2-3	TRBV5-1	15	CASSSGLATGDTQYF
TRBJ2-7	TRBV29-1	12	CSGGPDGREQYF
TRBJ2-3	TRBV4-1	16	CASSRPTGTGTDTQYF
TRBJ2-1	TRBV25-1	16	CASSESRGSSYNEQFF
TRBJ1-2	TRBV5-1	14	CASSLEGVVDGYTF
TRBJ2-3	TRBV6-6	16	CASRRTSGGAQDTQYF
TRBJ2-4	TRBV20-1	14	CSARDDGGPDIQYF
TRBJ2-3	TRBV5-1	16	CASSLGSGTGGDTQYF
TRBJ2-3	TRBV12-3/TRBV12-4	14	CASSFGVSADVQYF
TRBJ1-5	TRBV7-2	14	CASSQTGWNQPQHF
TRBJ1-5	TRBV4-2	17	CASSQAQGRGDNQPQHF
TRBJ2-7	TRBV29-1	12	CSVTGDSYEQYF
-	TRBV5-4	16	CASGLELAGGLVTQYF
TRBJ1-1	TRBV20-1	15	CSARSSTAGGSEAFF
TRBJ2-5	TRBV3-1	15	CASSETQDSQETQYF
-	TRBV6-6	14	CASSSPAGTYEQYF
TRBJ2-1	TRBV12-5	13	CASGPPVDNEQFF
TRBJ1-5	TRBV15	13	CATSVWSNQPQHF
TRBJ2-2	TRBV12-3/TRBV12-4	14	CATTLGKGASELFF
TRBJ1-2	TRBV12-3/TRBV12-4	17	CASSLINGPAPLYGYTF
TRBJ2-1	TRBV7-2	14	CASSSTGGSNEQFF
TRBJ1-1	TRBV6-6	15	CASSSVQGKNTEAFF